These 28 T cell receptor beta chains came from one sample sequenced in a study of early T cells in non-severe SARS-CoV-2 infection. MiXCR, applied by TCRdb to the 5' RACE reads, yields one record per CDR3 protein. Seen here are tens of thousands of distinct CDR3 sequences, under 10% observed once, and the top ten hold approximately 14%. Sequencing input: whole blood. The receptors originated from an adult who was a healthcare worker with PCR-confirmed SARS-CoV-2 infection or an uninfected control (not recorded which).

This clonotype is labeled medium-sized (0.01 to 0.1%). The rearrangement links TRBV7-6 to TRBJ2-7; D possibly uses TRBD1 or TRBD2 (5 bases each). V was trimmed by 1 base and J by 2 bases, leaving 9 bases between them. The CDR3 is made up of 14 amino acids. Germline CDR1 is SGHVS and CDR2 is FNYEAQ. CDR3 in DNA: TGTGCCAGCAGCTTAGAAGGGACCACCTACGAGCAGTACTTC. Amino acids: CASSLEGTTYEQYF. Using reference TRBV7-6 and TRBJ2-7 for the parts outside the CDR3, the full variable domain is GAGVSQSPRYKVTKRGQDVALRCDPISGHVSLYWYRQALGQGPEFLTYFNYEAQQDKSGLPNDRFSAERPEGSISTLTIQRTEQRDSAMYRCASSLEGTTYEQYFGPGTRLTVT.

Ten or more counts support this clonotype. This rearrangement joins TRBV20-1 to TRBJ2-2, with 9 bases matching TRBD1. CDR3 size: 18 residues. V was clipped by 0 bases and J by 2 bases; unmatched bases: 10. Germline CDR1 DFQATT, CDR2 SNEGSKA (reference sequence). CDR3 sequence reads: CSARDMGQGNPNTGELFF. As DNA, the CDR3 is TGCAGTGCTAGAGATATGGGACAGGGAAATCCTAACACCGGGGAGCTGTTTTTT.

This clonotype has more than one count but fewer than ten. CDR3 DNA sequence: TGTGCCAGCAGGGGTGCGGATACGCAGTATTTT. Residues: CASRGADTQYF. V usage is TRBV14 and J usage is TRBJ2-3; D not resolved. V was shortened by 6 bases and J by 6 bases, with 7 bases between the two germline ends. This CDR3 comprises 11 residues. Germline V gene lookup returns CDR1 SGHDN and CDR2 FVKESK.

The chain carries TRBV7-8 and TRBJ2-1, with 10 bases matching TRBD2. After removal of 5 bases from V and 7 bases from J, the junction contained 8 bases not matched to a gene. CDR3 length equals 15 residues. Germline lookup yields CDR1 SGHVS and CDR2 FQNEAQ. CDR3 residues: CASSTAGGRWNEQFF. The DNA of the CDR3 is TGTGCCAGCAGCACAGCGGGGGGGCGATGGAATGAGCAGTTCTTC.

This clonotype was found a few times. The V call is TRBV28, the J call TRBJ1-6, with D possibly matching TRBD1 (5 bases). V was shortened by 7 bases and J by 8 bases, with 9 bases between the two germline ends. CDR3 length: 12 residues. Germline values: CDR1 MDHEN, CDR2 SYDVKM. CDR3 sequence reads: CASNSGDSPLHF. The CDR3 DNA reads TGTGCCAGCAATTCGGGGGATTCACCCCTCCACTTT.

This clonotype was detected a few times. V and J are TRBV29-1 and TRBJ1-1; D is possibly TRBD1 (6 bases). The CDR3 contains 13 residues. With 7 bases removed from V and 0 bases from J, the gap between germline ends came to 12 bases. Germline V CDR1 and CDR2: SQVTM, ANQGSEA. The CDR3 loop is CSATGHLNTEAFF. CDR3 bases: TGCAGCGCGACGGGACACTTGAACACTGAAGCTTTCTTT.

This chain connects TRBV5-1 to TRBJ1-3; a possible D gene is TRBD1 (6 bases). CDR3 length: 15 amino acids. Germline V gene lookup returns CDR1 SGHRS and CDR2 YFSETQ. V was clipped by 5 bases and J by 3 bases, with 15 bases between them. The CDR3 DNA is TGCGCCAGCAGTCGTTCAGGGGAACGTGGAAACACCATATATTTT. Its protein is CASSRSGERGNTIYF.

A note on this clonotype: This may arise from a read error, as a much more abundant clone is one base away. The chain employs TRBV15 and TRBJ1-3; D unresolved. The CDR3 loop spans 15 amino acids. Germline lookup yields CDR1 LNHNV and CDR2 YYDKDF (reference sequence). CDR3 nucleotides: TGTGCCACCGGCAGAGACCCAGCTCGCGGAAACACCATATATTTT. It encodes CATGRDPARGNTIYF.

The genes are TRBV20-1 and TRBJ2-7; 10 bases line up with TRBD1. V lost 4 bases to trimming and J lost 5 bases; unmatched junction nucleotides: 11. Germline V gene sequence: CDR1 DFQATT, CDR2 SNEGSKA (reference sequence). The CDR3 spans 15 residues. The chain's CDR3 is CSAIDPGTGADEQYF. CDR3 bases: TGCAGTGCTATTGACCCCGGGACAGGGGCTGACGAGCAGTACTTC.

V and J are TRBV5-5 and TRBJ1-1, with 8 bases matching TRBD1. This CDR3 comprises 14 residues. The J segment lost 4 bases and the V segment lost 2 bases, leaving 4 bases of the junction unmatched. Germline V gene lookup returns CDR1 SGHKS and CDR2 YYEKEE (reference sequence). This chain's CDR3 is CASSFADRATEAFF. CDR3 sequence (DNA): TGTGCCAGCAGCTTCGCGGACAGGGCCACTGAAGCTTTCTTT. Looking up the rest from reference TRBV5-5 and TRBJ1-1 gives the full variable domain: DAGVTQSPTHLIKTRGQQVTLRCSPISGHKSVSWYQQVLGQGPQFIFQYYEKEERGRGNFPDRFSARQFPNYSSELNVNALLLGDSALYLCASSFADRATEAFFGQGTRLTVV.

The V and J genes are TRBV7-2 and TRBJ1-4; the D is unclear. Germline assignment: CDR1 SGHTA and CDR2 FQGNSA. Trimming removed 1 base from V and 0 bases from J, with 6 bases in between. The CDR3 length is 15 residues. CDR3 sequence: CASSLVGATNEKLFF. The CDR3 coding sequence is TGTGCCAGCAGCTTAGTGGGAGCAACTAATGAAAAACTGTTTTTT.

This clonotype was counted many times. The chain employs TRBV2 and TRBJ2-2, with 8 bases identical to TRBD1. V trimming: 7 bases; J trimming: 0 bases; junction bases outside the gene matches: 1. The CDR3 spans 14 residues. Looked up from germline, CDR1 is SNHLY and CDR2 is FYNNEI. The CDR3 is CASMDRANTGELFF. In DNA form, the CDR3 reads TGTGCCAGCATGGACAGGGCGAACACCGGGGAGCTGTTTTTT.

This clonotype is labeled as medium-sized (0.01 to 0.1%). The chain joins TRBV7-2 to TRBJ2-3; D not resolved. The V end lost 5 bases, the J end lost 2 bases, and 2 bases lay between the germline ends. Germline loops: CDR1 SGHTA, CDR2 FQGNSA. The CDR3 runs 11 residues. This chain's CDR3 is CASSPTDTQYF. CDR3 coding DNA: TGTGCCAGCAGCCCCACAGATACGCAGTATTTT.

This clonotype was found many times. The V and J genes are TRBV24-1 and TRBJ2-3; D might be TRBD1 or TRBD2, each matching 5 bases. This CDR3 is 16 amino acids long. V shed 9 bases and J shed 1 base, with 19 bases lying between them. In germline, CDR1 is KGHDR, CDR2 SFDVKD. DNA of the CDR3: TGTGCCACCCGAGGGGAACCCTTCTTCGGCACAGATACGCAGTATTTT. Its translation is CATRGEPFFGTDTQYF.

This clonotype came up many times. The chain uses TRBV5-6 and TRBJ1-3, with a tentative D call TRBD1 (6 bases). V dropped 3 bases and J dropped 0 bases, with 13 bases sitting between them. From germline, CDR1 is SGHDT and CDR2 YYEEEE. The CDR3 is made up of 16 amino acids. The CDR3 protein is CASSWQGLSSGNTIYF. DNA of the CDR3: TGTGCCAGCAGCTGGCAGGGGCTAAGCTCTGGAAACACCATATATTTT.

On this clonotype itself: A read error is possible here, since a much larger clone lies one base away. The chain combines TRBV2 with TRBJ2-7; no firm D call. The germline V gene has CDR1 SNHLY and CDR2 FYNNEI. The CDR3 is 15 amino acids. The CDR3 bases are TGTACCAGCCACCTCATCCGGGTCCTTGCCTACGAGCAGTACTTC. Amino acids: CTSHLIRVLAYEQYF.

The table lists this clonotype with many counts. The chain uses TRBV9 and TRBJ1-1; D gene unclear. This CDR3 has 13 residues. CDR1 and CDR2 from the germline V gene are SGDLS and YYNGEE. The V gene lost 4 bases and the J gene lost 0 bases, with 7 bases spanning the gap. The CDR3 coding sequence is TGTGCCAGCAGCCCACCGATGAACACTGAAGCTTTCTTT. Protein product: CASSPPMNTEAFF.

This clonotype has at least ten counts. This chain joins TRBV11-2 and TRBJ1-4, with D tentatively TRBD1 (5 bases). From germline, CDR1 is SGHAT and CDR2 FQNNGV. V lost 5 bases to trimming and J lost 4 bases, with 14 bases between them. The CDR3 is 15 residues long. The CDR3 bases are TGTGCCAGCAGCCCCCCGGGGGGTTATAATGAAAAACTGTTTTTT. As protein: CASSPPGGYNEKLFF.

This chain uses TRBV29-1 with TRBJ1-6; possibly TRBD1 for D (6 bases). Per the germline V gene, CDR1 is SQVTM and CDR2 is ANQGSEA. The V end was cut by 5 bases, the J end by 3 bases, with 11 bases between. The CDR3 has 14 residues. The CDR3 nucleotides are TGCAGCGTTCAATCGACAGGCTATAATTCACCCCTCCACTTT. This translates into CSVQSTGYNSPLHF.

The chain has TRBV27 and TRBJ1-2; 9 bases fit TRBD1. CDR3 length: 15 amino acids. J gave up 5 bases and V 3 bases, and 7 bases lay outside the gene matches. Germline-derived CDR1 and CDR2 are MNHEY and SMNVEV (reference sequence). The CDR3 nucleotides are TGTGCCAGCAGTTTTATGGGACAGGGAAGTTATGGCTACACCTTC. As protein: CASSFMGQGSYGYTF.

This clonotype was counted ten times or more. CDR3 sequence (DNA): TGCGCCAGCAGCCAAGATGTCCTCTCTGGGGCCAACGTCCTGACTTTC. Its translation is CASSQDVLSGANVLTF. This rearrangement joins TRBV4-3 to TRBJ2-6; D is unresolved. The germline V gene has CDR1 LGHNA and CDR2 YSLEER. The germline V and J ends were trimmed by 0 bases and 0 bases, with 6 bases remaining between them. The CDR3 has 16 residues.

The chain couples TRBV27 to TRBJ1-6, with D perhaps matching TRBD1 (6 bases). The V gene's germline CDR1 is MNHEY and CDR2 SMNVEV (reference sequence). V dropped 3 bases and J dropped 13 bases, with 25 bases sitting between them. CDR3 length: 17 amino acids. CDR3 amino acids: CASSLSPGGYFIPPLHF. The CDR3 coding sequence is TGTGCCAGCAGTTTGTCCCCGGGGGGCTACTTCATCCCCCCCCTCCACTTT.

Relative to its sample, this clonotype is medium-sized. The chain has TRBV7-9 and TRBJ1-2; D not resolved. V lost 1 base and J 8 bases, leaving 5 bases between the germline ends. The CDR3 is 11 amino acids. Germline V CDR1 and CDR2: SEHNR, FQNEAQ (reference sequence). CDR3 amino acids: CASSLVEGYTF. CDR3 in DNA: TGTGCCAGCAGCTTAGTGGAAGGCTACACCTTC.

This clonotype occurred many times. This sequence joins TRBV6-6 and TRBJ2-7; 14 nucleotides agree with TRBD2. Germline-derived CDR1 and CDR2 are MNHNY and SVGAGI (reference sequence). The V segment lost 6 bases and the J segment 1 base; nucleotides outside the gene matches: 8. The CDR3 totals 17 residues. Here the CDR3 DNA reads TGTGCCAGCAGCCATACGGGGACTAGCGGGGGTTCCTACGAGCAGTACTTC. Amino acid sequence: CASSHTGTSGGSYEQYF.

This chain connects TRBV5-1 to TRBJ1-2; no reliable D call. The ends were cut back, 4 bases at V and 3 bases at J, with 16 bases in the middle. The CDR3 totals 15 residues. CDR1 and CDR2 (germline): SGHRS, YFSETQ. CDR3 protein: CASSPDGDPDYGYTF. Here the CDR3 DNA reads TGCGCCAGCAGCCCCGACGGGGATCCGGACTATGGCTACACCTTC. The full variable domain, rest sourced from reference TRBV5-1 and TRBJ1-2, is KAGVTQTPRYLIKTRGQQVTLSCSPISGHRSVSWYQQTPGQGLQFLFEYFSETQRNKGNFPGRFSGRQFSNSRSEMNVSTLELGDSALYLCASSPDGDPDYGYTFGSGTRLTVV.

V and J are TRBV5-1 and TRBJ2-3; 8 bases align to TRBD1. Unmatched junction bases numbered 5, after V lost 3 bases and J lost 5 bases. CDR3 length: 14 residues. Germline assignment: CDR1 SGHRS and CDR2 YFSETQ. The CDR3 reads CASSWGQAEDTQYF. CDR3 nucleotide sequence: TGCGCCAGCAGCTGGGGACAGGCGGAAGATACGCAGTATTTT.

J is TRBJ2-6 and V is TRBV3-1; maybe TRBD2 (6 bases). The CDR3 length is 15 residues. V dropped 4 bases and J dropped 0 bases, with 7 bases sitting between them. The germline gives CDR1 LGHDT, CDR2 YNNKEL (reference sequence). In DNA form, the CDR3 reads TGTGCCAGCAGCCGGGGGGACTCTGGGGCCAACGTCCTGACTTTC. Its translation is CASSRGDSGANVLTF.

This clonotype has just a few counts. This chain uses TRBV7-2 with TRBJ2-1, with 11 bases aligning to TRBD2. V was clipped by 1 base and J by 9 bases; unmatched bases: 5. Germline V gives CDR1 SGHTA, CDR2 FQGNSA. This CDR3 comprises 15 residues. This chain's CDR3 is CASSLGSGGATEQFF. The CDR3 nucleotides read TGTGCCAGCAGCTTAGGTAGCGGGGGGGCGACTGAGCAGTTCTTC.